These T cell receptor beta chains were read from a single sample in a study of cytomegalovirus exposure and HLA in healthy donors. Profiling relied on immunoSEQ multiplex PCR, and the TCRdb table lists in-frame clones only, not all of them. The sample holds more than 150,000 clones, 80% seen once. The sample consisted of PBMCs. Receptors originate from a girl aged 5 to 17 in good health and CMV-seropositive. CDR3s include the opening cysteine and the closing phenylalanine or tryptophan. Each record gives: clone size, J gene, V gene, D gene, CDR3 protein, CDR3 DNA. D genes are given only for firm matches. Only some rows state a clone size, as once, few, many or a class for expanded clones.

- | TRBJ2-2 | TRBV27 | - | CASSFIAVPNTGELFF | TGTGCCAGCAGTTTCATAGCGGTACCGAACACCGGGGAGCTGTTTTTT
- | TRBJ2-5 | TRBV30 | TRBD2 | CAWVSSGSQETQYF | TGTGCCTGGGTCTCTAGCGGGAGCCAAGAGACCCAGTACTTC
- | TRBJ1-1 | TRBV6-5 | TRBD1 | CASSYTDRGSTEAFF | TGTGCCAGCAGTTACACGGACAGGGGGAGCACTGAAGCTTTCTTT
- | TRBJ1-5 | TRBV7-8 | - | CASSLTRSAQPQHF | TGTGCCAGCAGCTTAACCAGGTCTGCCCAGCCCCAGCATTTT
- | TRBJ1-2 | TRBV5-1 | - | CASSSDGRGGGYGYTF | TGCGCCAGCAGCTCAGACGGTCGGGGTGGTGGCTATGGCTACACCTTC
- | TRBJ2-5 | TRBV4-3 | TRBD1 | CASSQDGTGVQETQYF | TGCGCCAGCAGCCAAGATGGAACAGGGGTCCAAGAGACCCAGTACTTC
- | TRBJ1-1 | TRBV6-5 | - | CASSYWSRGTEAFF | TGTGCCAGCAGTTACTGGAGCAGGGGCACTGAAGCTTTCTTT
- | TRBJ1-1 | TRBV29-1 | TRBD1 | CSVKRTGVNTEAFF | TGCAGCGTTAAACGTACAGGGGTGAACACTGAAGCTTTCTTT
- | TRBJ2-3 | TRBV5-4 | TRBD2 | CASSLHSGIKGDTQYF | TGTGCCAGCAGCCTCCATAGCGGGATCAAGGGAGATACGCAGTATTTT
- | TRBJ2-6 | TRBV27 | TRBD1 | CADKHQGQGATGANVLTF | TGTGCCGACAAACATCAGGGGCAGGGGGCAACAGGGGCCAACGTCCTGACTTTC
- | TRBJ2-1 | TRBV6-5 | TRBD2 | CASSYSSAGAYEQFF | TGTGCCAGCAGTTATTCTAGCGCGGGAGCCTATGAGCAGTTCTTC
- | TRBJ2-1 | TRBV5-1 | - | CASSEGGGGVRDEQFF | TGCGCCAGCAGTGAGGGGGGGGGAGGGGTTAGGGATGAGCAGTTCTTC
few | TRBJ2-1 | TRBV6-5 | - | CASSLPGGNEQFF | TGTGCCAGCAGTCTACCCGGGGGAAATGAGCAGTTCTTC
- | TRBJ2-1 | TRBV6-5 | - | CASSYRWGGDEQFF | TGTGCCAGCAGTTATAGGTGGGGCGGGGATGAGCAGTTCTTC
- | TRBJ2-5 | TRBV2 | TRBD2 | CASSESLAGQETQYF | TGTGCCAGCAGTGAGAGCCTAGCGGGCCAAGAGACCCAGTACTTC
once | TRBJ2-1 | TRBV5-1 | - | CASTQRDLHNEQFF | TGCGCCAGCACCCAGAGGGACTTACACAATGAGCAGTTCTTC
- | TRBJ2-7 | TRBV5-1 | TRBD2 | CASSVSSGRVIEQYF | TGCGCCAGCAGCGTATCTAGCGGGAGGGTTATTGAGCAGTACTTC
few | TRBJ2-7 | TRBV4-1 | - | CASSHRDSIDEQYF | TGCGCCAGCAGCCACCGGGATTCAATCGACGAGCAGTACTTC
- | TRBJ2-5 | TRBV5-1 | - | CASSSRDFTFGETQYF | TGCGCCAGCAGCTCGCGGGACTTTACTTTCGGGGAGACCCAGTACTTC
- | TRBJ2-7 | TRBV5-1 | - | CASSLARSDEQYF | TGCGCCAGCAGCTTGGCGCGGAGCGACGAGCAGTACTTC
- | TRBJ1-2 | TRBV2 | - | CASMEQEANYGYTF | TGTGCCAGCATGGAACAGGAAGCTAACTATGGCTACACCTTC
- | TRBJ2-1 | TRBV5-1 | TRBD2 | CASSTGTSGNNEQFF | TGCGCCAGCAGCACCGGGACTAGCGGAAACAATGAGCAGTTCTTC
- | TRBJ2-2 | TRBV7-2 | TRBD1 | CASSGRDRGAGELFF | TGTGCCAGCAGCGGCCGGGACAGGGGGGCCGGGGAGCTGTTTTTT
- | TRBJ2-7 | TRBV5-1 | TRBD1 | CASSSEGAPREQYF | TGCGCCAGCAGCTCCGAGGGGGCCCCTAGGGAGCAGTACTTC
- | TRBJ2-7 | TRBV10-3 | TRBD1 | CAIGTGGYEQYF | TGTGCCATCGGGACAGGGGGGTACGAGCAGTACTTC
- | TRBJ2-3 | TRBV9 | - | CASSVGGGDTQYF | TGTGCCAGCAGCGTAGGGGGGGGCGATACGCAGTATTTT
- | TRBJ2-7 | TRBV2 | - | CASSERGIDEQYF | TGTGCCAGCAGTGAAAGGGGGATCGACGAGCAGTACTTC
- | TRBJ1-1 | TRBV27 | - | CASSLSLASTEAFF | TGTGCCAGCAGTTTATCTCTGGCCAGCACTGAAGCTTTCTTT
- | TRBJ2-1 | TRBV5-4 | - | CASSLGAPWSSYNEQFF | TGTGCCAGCAGCTTAGGGGCCCCCTGGAGCTCCTACAATGAGCAGTTCTTC
few | TRBJ2-7 | TRBV10-3 | TRBD2 | CASNGGLAGESEQYF | TGTGCCTCCAACGGGGGACTAGCGGGAGAGAGCGAGCAGTACTTC
- | TRBJ1-1 | TRBV6-1 | - | CASSERALLVDRRTEAFF | TGTGCCAGCAGTGAAAGGGCGCTGTTGGTGGACAGACGCACTGAAGCTTTCTTT
- | TRBJ2-7 | TRBV25-1 | - | CASSSRKQGPYEQYF | TGTGCCAGCAGTTCCAGGAAACAGGGTCCCTACGAGCAGTACTTC
- | TRBJ2-1 | TRBV5-4 | - | CASSRGGGDEQFF | TGTGCCAGCAGCCGAGGGGGTGGAGATGAGCAGTTCTTC
- | TRBJ2-5 | TRBV7-9 | - | CASRSDDSQYF | TGTGCCAGCAGGAGCGACGATTCCCAGTACTTC
- | TRBJ2-1 | TRBV19 | - | CASSIVSRNEQFF | TGTGCCAGTAGTATAGTCTCCCGCAATGAGCAGTTCTTC
- | TRBJ1-1 | TRBV30 | - | CAWSVNGGLTEAFF | TGTGCCTGGAGTGTAAACGGGGGGTTGACTGAAGCTTTCTTT
- | TRBJ1-6 | TRBV10-3 | - | CASARDSAGGGSPLHF | TGTGCCAGTGCGCGGGACTCTGCGGGAGGGGGTTCACCCCTCCACTTT
- | TRBJ2-3 | TRBV5-1 | TRBD2 | CASSLASLAGGGKQYF | TGCGCCAGCAGCTTGGCCTCGCTAGCGGGAGGGGGAAAGCAGTATTTT
few | TRBJ1-1 | TRBV2 | - | CASSVPRGMNTEAFF | TGTGCCAGCAGTGTTCCCCGGGGTATGAACACTGAAGCTTTCTTT
- | TRBJ2-1 | TRBV25-1 | - | CASSEYAASAAYNEQFF | TGTGCCAGCAGTGAATATGCGGCTTCGGCCGCCTACAATGAGCAGTTCTTC
- | TRBJ2-1 | TRBV4-1 | - | CASSIGRDYNEQFF | TGCGCCAGCAGTATTGGACGGGACTACAATGAGCAGTTCTTC